This TCR beta chain was identified in a study of neurological immune-mediated disorders (dated by TCRdb to the late 2010s). Regarding the study in general: Of the approximately 34 multiple sclerosis patients, approximately 31 had relapsing-remitting MS and 3 had secondary progressive MS. Peripheral blood TCR-beta repertoires from HTLV-I-associated myelopathy (HAM/TSP) patients, multiple sclerosis patients and healthy controls were compared by UMI-based sequencing. Longitudinal samples, technical triplicates and paired sorted CD4+ and CD8+ T-cell subsets, alongside PBMC samples, were included among the 90 to 130 TCR-beta libraries. The cohort comprised 68 subjects: roughly 15 HAM/TSP patients, around 35 multiple sclerosis patients and 20 or so healthy controls. On the study overall, not on this receptor specifically: No identical CDR3 amino acid sequences were shared among expanded clones across subjects, suggesting private TCR-beta repertoires in all groups. Phylogenetic analysis grouped repertoires from 18 of 34 MS patients into a cluster of related CDR3 sequences, suggesting a possible repertoire-level signature. TCR clonal expansion was greatest in HAM/TSP patients and smallest in MS patients, who ranked below even healthy controls. No clinical or MRI features were associated with the MS cluster, and the authors said that larger cohorts are needed.

V is reduced by 0 bases and J by 2 bases, leaving a spacing of 6 bases between them. The germline V gene gives CDR1 as SGDLS and CDR2 as YYNGEE. Measured from the cysteine to the phenylalanine, the CDR3 is 13 residues long. This entry keeps only the CDR3 DNA: 39 bases, framed from base 1. This clonotype has ten or more counts. Its specific antigen is unknown. No per-base quality is available; no much larger clone lies one base away. Unsorted PBMC libraries were generated from 2 million PBMCs stored in RNAlater at -80 °C until RNA extraction. The multiple sclerosis patients were enrolled in a US clinical protocol that evaluated disease progression with magnetic resonance imaging. Peripheral blood was subjected to Ficoll-Hypaque density gradient centrifugation to isolate PBMCs, which were then cryopreserved in liquid nitrogen. cDNA was synthesized by template-switch 5'RACE using a primer carrying a 10-nucleotide random unique molecular identifier by which each TCR transcript was tagged. Over 170 million TCR-beta sequences, covering 15-18 subjects, were produced in each sequencing run. The RNeasy kit was used to extract total RNA. Using the KAPA Real-time Library Amplification kit, TCR-beta VDJ regions were amplified with primers for the TCR constant region and the 5'RACE anchor. A first PCR added sample indexes and Illumina adaptors, after which a second PCR increased the library yield. After Ampure bead purification, the roughly 650 bp TCR product was size-selected on a 2% E-gel SizeSelection system. Before pooling, library quality was assessed on a Bioanalyzer, concentration was determined with Qubit, and library quantification was performed with the Kapa Library Quantification kit. An Illumina HiSeq 2500 was used to sequence the libraries paired-end at 2 x 150 bp. To increase sequence diversity, about 23-30% phiX was spiked into each library pool. Concerning the study's data processing: The UMI-based MiGEC pipeline processed quality-filtered reads and removed over 80% of raw TCR sequences during error correction. IMGT germline references were used for aligning VDJ genes, and each clonotype was defined as a unique CDR3 amino acid sequence together with its V-J genes. VDJtools evaluated clonal expansion, Shannon diversity and CDR3 relatedness (CalcPairwiseDistances, ClusterSamples); CLCbio workbench built phylogenetic trees. Clones with at least 8 unique UMIs were defined as expanded, with this threshold being based on coefficient-of-variation modelling across technical triplicates. TCRdb handled the public reads itself, with Q25 trimming in fastp and clone calling in MiXCR, and kept productive beta chains. A single entry per CDR3 protein holds the most common genes and DNA from its merged rows. The V and J calls come from TCRdb's annotation, not from the publication. Recorded for this sample are under 25,000 distinct CDR3 sequences; more than 2% of them occurred a single time. Around 5.5% of the sample rests with the top ten.

The chain links TRBV9 with TRBJ2-7, with the D gene not confidently named. The sample was PBMCs. The source is a woman younger than 30 with multiple sclerosis. The DNA sequence reads TGTGCCAGCAGCGTAGGGGCCCCCTACGAGCAGTACTTC. Its protein product is CASSVGAPYEQYF.